Listed here are 13 T cell receptor beta chains from one sample, sequenced in a study of blood T cell repertoires in COVID-19. Repertoires were generated with immunoSEQ multiplex PCR, while TCRdb's copy carries only in-frame clones and drops some. The profile covers under 75,000 clones, with around 81% appearing a single time and roughly 6.7% taken by the ten largest. What was sequenced was peripheral blood. The origin of the receptors is a man in his sixties with acute or convalescent COVID-19.

The V gene is TRBV3-1 (or the pseudogene TRBV3-2), the J gene TRBJ1-5; no clear D. The V gene lost 0 bases and the J gene lost 10 bases, with 16 bases spanning the gap. In germline, CDR1 is LGHDT, CDR2 YNNKEL (reference sequence). The CDR3 loop spans 15 amino acids. The CDR3 DNA is TGTGCCAGCAGCCAAGATAGCCGGCCTTGGATCCCCCAGCATTTT. This codes for CASSQDSRPWIPQHF.

This chain joins TRBV19 and TRBJ1-1, with 8 bases identical to TRBD1. The CDR3 loop spans 16 amino acids. CDR1 is LNHDA, CDR2 SQIVND, per germline (reference sequence). Germline trimming cut 5 bases from V and 1 base from J; bases unmatched to any gene: 9. The CDR3 is CASSLPRGTGNTEAFF. The DNA of the CDR3 is TGTGCCAGTAGTCTTCCTCGCGGGACAGGGAACACTGAAGCTTTCTTT.

The chain links TRBV7-6 to TRBJ2-5; D remains unclear. V was cut by 2 bases and J by 2 bases, with 12 bases left in between. Germline CDR1 is SGHVS and CDR2 is FNYEAQ. The CDR3 totals 15 residues. DNA for the CDR3: TGTGCCAGCAGCTTATTTCGCCACCGGCAAGAGACCCAGTACTTC. Its translation: CASSLFRHRQETQYF. Combining the CDR3 with reference TRBV7-6 and TRBJ2-5 gives the whole variable domain GAGVSQSPRYKVTKRGQDVALRCDPISGHVSLYWYRQALGQGPEFLTYFNYEAQQDKSGLPNDRFSAERPEGSISTLTIQRTEQRDSAMYRCASSLFRHRQETQYFGPGTRLLVL.

The rearrangement uses TRBV6-5 and TRBJ2-3; a possible D gene is TRBD2 (5 bases). CDR3 size: 14 residues. The V gene lost 7 bases and the J gene lost 2 bases, with 13 bases spanning the gap. Per germline, CDR1 MNHEY and CDR2 SVGAGI. In DNA form, the CDR3 reads TGTGCCAGCACCGAACCGGGAATCACAGATACGCAGTATTTT. It codes for CASTEPGITDTQYF.

This clone was found a few times. The J gene is TRBJ1-2, the V gene TRBV12-3 or TRBV12-4; D gene ambiguous. This CDR3 contains 13 residues. The V end was cut by 8 bases, the J end by 0 bases, with 10 bases between. CDR3 sequence: CASALRANYGYTF. The CDR3 DNA reads TGTGCCAGCGCCCTTCGAGCTAACTATGGCTACACCTTC.

The chain recombines TRBV7-9 with TRBJ1-1; a possible D gene is TRBD1 (6 bases). V was cut by 1 base and J by 5 bases, with 14 bases left in between. Per the germline V gene, CDR1 is SEHNR and CDR2 is FQNEAQ (reference sequence). This CDR3 contains 15 residues. This chain's CDR3 is CASSLDGGAITEAFF. CDR3 nucleotide sequence: TGTGCCAGCAGCTTAGATGGGGGCGCGATTACTGAAGCTTTCTTT.

V usage is TRBV30 and J usage is TRBJ1-3; D uncertain. CDR3 length: 14 residues. From germline, CDR1 is GTSNPN and CDR2 SVGIG (reference sequence). With 0 bases removed from V and 2 bases from J, the gap between germline ends came to 8 bases. The CDR3 spells CAWSVGLPGNTIYF. As DNA, the CDR3 is TGTGCCTGGAGTGTAGGACTCCCTGGAAACACCATATATTTT.

The chain employs TRBV6-5 and TRBJ2-7; TRBD2 is a possible D gene (5 bases). Deletions cut 6 bases from V and 2 bases from J, with 17 bases between. The CDR3 runs 15 residues. The germline CDR1 and CDR2 sequences are MNHEY and SVGAGI. CDR3 bases: TGTGCCAGCAGCCCCGCGGCTAGCCGGGCCTACGAGCAGTACTTC. This encodes CASSPAASRAYEQYF.

The V and J genes are TRBV6-5 and TRBJ2-5; 13 bases are a match to TRBD2. This CDR3 is 15 amino acids long. V shed 6 bases, J shed 1 base, and the junction held 2 bases outside the gene matches. In germline, CDR1 is MNHEY, CDR2 SVGAGI. CDR3 residues: CASRRLAGGQETQYF. DNA for the CDR3: TGTGCCAGCAGAAGACTAGCGGGGGGCCAAGAGACCCAGTACTTC.

This sequence joins TRBV29-1 and TRBJ2-1; 13 bases fit TRBD2. Unmatched junction bases numbered 8, after V lost 5 bases and J lost 7 bases. CDR3 size: 15 residues. Germline V gene data show CDR1 as SQVTM and CDR2 as ANQGSEA. As DNA, the CDR3 is TGCAGCGTTATAAGACTAGCGGGGGGAGGGAATGAGCAGTTCTTC. It specifies CSVIRLAGGGNEQFF.

The chain has TRBV6-6 and TRBJ1-6; D call uncertain. The CDR3 totals 14 residues. V was cut by 7 bases and J by 9 bases, with 16 bases left in between. Germline V gene data show CDR1 as MNHNY and CDR2 as SVGAGI (reference sequence). For the CDR3, the DNA is TGTGCCAGCACCGCCTCGGGTCTTGGTTCACCCCTCCACTTT. It yields the protein CASTASGLGSPLHF.

The CDR3, as DNA: TGTGCCATAGCCGGGACAGGGGATTCACCCCTCCACTTT. This gives the protein CAIAGTGDSPLHF. The rearrangement links TRBV10-3 to TRBJ1-6; 10 bases map to TRBD1. The germline V gene encodes CDR1 ENHRY and CDR2 SYGVKD. This CDR3 contains 13 residues. Trimming removed 9 bases from V and 8 bases from J; junction bases left unmatched: 4.

The V call is TRBV6-1, the J call TRBJ1-4; weak D call: TRBD1 (5 bases). Germline-derived CDR1 and CDR2 are MNHNS and SASEGT. The germline V and J ends were trimmed by 7 bases and 4 bases, with 10 bases remaining between them. The CDR3 sequence is 13 residues long. The CDR3, as DNA: TGTGCCAGCACGAGACAGAATAATGAAAAACTGTTTTTT. The encoded protein is CASTRQNNEKLFF.